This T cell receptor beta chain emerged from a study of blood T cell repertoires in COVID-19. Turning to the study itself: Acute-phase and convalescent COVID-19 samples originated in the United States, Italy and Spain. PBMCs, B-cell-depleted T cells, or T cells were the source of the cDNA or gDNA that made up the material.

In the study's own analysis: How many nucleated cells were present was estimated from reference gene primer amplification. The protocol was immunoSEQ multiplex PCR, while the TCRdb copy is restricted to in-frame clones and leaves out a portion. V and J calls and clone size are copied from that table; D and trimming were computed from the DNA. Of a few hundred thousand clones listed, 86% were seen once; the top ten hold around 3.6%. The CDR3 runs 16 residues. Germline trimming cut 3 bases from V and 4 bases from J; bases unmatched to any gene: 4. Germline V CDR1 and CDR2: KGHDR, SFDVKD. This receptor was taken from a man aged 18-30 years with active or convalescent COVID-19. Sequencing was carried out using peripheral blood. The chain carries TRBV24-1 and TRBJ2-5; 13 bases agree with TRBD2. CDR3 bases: TGTGCCACCAGTGATCCGGGACTAGCGGGAAGAGAGACCCAGTACTTC. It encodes CATSDPGLAGRETQYF.